The 13 T cell receptor beta chains in this list originate from one sample, sequenced in a study of CXCR3-negative and CXCR3-positive naive CD8 T cells. 5' RACE with UMI labels generated the TRB cDNA libraries. TCRdb reanalyzed the 5' RACE reads and collapses them to one entry per CDR3 protein, without DNA. The sample table sets out 20,000 to 30,000 distinct CDR3 sequences. Sequenced material: naive CXCR3- CD8+ T cells from blood. Indicated subset: CD45RO-CCR7+CD27+CD95- naive CD8+ T cells lacking CXCR3 (TNR3-). These receptors originate from a human donor in good health. Some clones in this sample may be carry-over from other donors' samples.

This sequence joins TRBV5-1 and TRBJ2-1; TCRdb's D call, TRBD2, is unchecked because there is no DNA. The CDR3 contains 14 residues. Germline values: CDR1 SGHRS, CDR2 YFSETQ. CDR3 residues: CASSTAGAYNEQFF. Combining the CDR3 with reference TRBV5-1 and TRBJ2-1 gives the whole variable domain KAGVTQTPRYLIKTRGQQVTLSCSPISGHRSVSWYQQTPGQGLQFLFEYFSETQRNKGNFPGRFSGRQFSNSRSEMNVSTLELGDSALYLCASSTAGAYNEQFFGPGTRLTVL.

This CDR3 is CASSYSGGGGDTQYF. The chain links TRBV6-5 to TRBJ2-3; TCRdb gives TRBD2 as the D gene, but with no DNA this cannot be confirmed. The CDR3 length is 15 residues. CDR1 MNHEY and CDR2 SVGAGI come from the germline V gene.

The chain is built from TRBV29-1 and TRBJ2-2. The CDR3 runs 11 residues. Germline CDR1 SQVTM, CDR2 ANQGSEA. CDR3: CSVWDTGELFF.

Measured by frequency, this clonotype is medium-sized. The chain couples TRBV4-3 to TRBJ1-2; the D call of TRBD1 rests on TCRdb alone, since no DNA is present to check it. Germline V CDR1 and CDR2: LGHNA, YSLEER. The CDR3 consists of 14 residues. This chain's CDR3 is CASSQVGTAYGYTF.

V gene TRBV4-2 combines with J gene TRBJ2-7; there is no DNA to check the TCRdb D call of TRBD1. The CDR3 has 15 amino acids. Germline V gene data show CDR1 as LGHNA and CDR2 as YNFKEQ. The CDR3 here is CASSQDRGGSYEQYF.

J is TRBJ2-3 and V is TRBV6-6; checking the TCRdb D call of TRBD1 is not possible without DNA. Germline assignment: CDR1 MNHNY and CDR2 SVGAGI (reference sequence). This CDR3 region has 14 residues. This CDR3 is CALRQEFLGDTQYF.

This chain links TRBV7-8 with TRBJ1-1; there is no DNA to check the TCRdb D call of TRBD1. CDR1 is SGHVS, CDR2 FQNEAQ, per germline. CDR3 length equals 13 residues. CDR3 amino acids: CASSLDTYTEAFF.

The genes are TRBV6-6 and TRBJ2-1; as DNA is missing, the TRBD1 call by TCRdb cannot be tested. This CDR3 region has 13 residues. Germline V gene lookup returns CDR1 MNHNY and CDR2 SVGAGI (reference sequence). CDR3 in amino acids: CASSDRGYGEQFF.

V usage is TRBV7-6 and J usage is TRBJ1-5. The germline V gene has CDR1 SGHVS and CDR2 FNYEAQ. CDR3 size: 14 residues. CDR3 protein: CASSLSRNNQPQHF.

The V and J genes are TRBV7-9 and TRBJ2-7; the D gene TCRdb calls, TRBD2, cannot be checked with no DNA. The CDR3 contains 14 residues. In germline, CDR1 is SEHNR, CDR2 FQNEAQ (reference sequence). CDR3 amino acids: CASSSWTSSYEQYF.

V usage is TRBV4-2 and J usage is TRBJ2-7; TCRdb proposes TRBD2, but this gene call is untestable without DNA. Germline loops: CDR1 LGHNA, CDR2 YNFKEQ. This CDR3 spans 13 amino acids. The chain's CDR3 is CASSPRGPEEQYF.

The chain joins TRBV29-1 to TRBJ2-1. This CDR3 is 14 amino acids long. Looked up from germline, CDR1 is SQVTM and CDR2 is ANQGSEA. The chain's CDR3 is CSVFGGSSYNEQFF.

V and J are TRBV6-2 or TRBV6-3 and TRBJ2-7; the D call of TRBD1 rests on TCRdb alone, since no DNA is present to check it. Germline V gives CDR1 MNHEY, CDR2 SVGEGT. CDR3 length equals 14 residues. The CDR3 spells CASSLRDVSYEQYF.